The next 32 T cell receptor beta chains were all read from a single sample in a study of blood T cell repertoires in COVID-19. Method: immunoSEQ multiplex PCR; TCRdb's copy keeps in-frame clones and lacks some. The sample records about 350,000 clones, around nine tenths being singletons. Material: peripheral blood. Receptors originate from a woman younger than 35 who had recovered from COVID-19.

The rearrangement joins TRBV2 to TRBJ2-6; TRBD1 might be the D (5 bases). Between the trimmed V and J ends, which lost 5 bases and 2 bases, there was a span of 10 bases. The CDR3 totals 15 residues. In germline, CDR1 is SNHLY, CDR2 FYNNEI. The CDR3 sequence is CASSLQAPGANVLTF. The DNA of the CDR3 is TGTGCCAGCAGTTTACAGGCTCCTGGGGCCAACGTCCTGACTTTC.

The table lists this clone with a count of one. CDR3 in DNA: TGTGCCAGCAGTCGGAGGCTAGCGGGGAACTACAATGAGCAGTTCTTC. Encoded protein: CASSRRLAGNYNEQFF. The rearrangement uses TRBV9 and TRBJ2-1; TRBD2 aligns across 9 bases. Germline loops: CDR1 SGDLS, CDR2 YYNGEE. The CDR3 length is 16 residues. V lost 5 bases to trimming and J lost 3 bases; unmatched junction nucleotides: 9.

The V gene is TRBV3-1 (or the pseudogene TRBV3-2), the J gene TRBJ2-1; 10 nucleotides match TRBD1. Trimming removed 3 bases from V and 7 bases from J; junction bases left unmatched: 6. Germline-derived CDR1 and CDR2 are LGHDT and YNNKEL (reference sequence). The CDR3 length is 15 residues. The CDR3 DNA reads TGTGCCAGCAGCCAGGGACAGGGGTTGTGGAATGAGCAGTTCTTC. Its protein is CASSQGQGLWNEQFF.

The chain carries TRBV27 and TRBJ2-1; 8 bases agree with TRBD1. V was clipped by 6 bases and J by 4 bases; unmatched bases: 17. Germline CDR1 and CDR2: MNHEY and SMNVEV (reference sequence). The CDR3 has 18 residues. CDR3 amino acids: CASSRDRIDRGGYNEQFF. CDR3 in DNA: TGTGCCAGCAGCCGGGACAGGATCGATCGAGGGGGATACAATGAGCAGTTCTTC.

This clone was detected once. V is TRBV24-1 and J is TRBJ2-1; the D gene is possibly TRBD1 (5 bases). CDR1 and CDR2 (germline): KGHDR, SFDVKD. V dropped 3 bases and J dropped 9 bases, with 14 bases sitting between them. There are 14 residues in the CDR3. The CDR3: CATSDASIGAEQFF. In DNA, the CDR3 is TGTGCCACCAGTGATGCATCCATTGGGGCTGAGCAGTTCTTC.

This chain uses TRBV27 with TRBJ1-2; D might be TRBD1 (6 bases). V was shortened by 5 bases and J by 3 bases, with 19 bases between the two germline ends. The CDR3 consists of 16 residues. Germline CDR1 MNHEY, CDR2 SMNVEV (reference sequence). The CDR3 is CASSEMSRQEYYGYTF. CDR3 bases: TGTGCCAGCAGTGAAATGAGCCGACAGGAGTACTATGGCTACACCTTC.

The sample holds one count of this clone. This sequence joins TRBV16 and TRBJ2-5; D is perhaps TRBD1 (6 bases). The CDR3 runs 15 residues. The V gene's germline CDR1 is KGHSY and CDR2 FQNENV. V dropped 4 bases and J dropped 4 bases, with 16 bases sitting between them. This CDR3 is CASSRDNAILETQYF. The CDR3 DNA is TGTGCCAGCAGCCGGGACAACGCAATTTTAGAGACCCAGTACTTC. The full variable domain, with the rest looked up from reference TRBV16 and TRBJ2-5, is GEEVAQTPKHLVRGEGQKAKLYCAPIKGHSYVFWYQQVLKNEFKFLISFQNENVFDETGMPKERFSAKCLPNSPCSLEIQATKLEDSAVYFCASSRDNAILETQYFGPGTRLLVL.

This clone appeared a single time. This same CDR3 is encoded by further DNA sequences in the sample. The rearrangement joins TRBV5-1 to TRBJ1-2; the match to TRBD1 covers 8 bases. CDR1 and CDR2 (germline): SGHRS, YFSETQ. The CDR3 length is 13 residues. The junction had 6 bases not matched to a gene; V was cut back by 4 bases and J by 7 bases. The CDR3 is CASSLGQGGGYTF. For the CDR3, the DNA is TGCGCCAGCAGCCTCGGACAGGGAGGTGGCTACACCTTC.

The chain is built from TRBV20-1 and TRBJ2-4; weak D call: TRBD1 (6 bases). Trimming left V 3 bases short and J 15 bases short, with 12 bases between. Per germline, CDR1 DFQATT and CDR2 SNEGSKA (reference sequence). This CDR3 is built from 10 residues. The CDR3 coding sequence is TGCAGTGCTAGGGCCTCAGGGGTGTACTTC. Amino acid sequence: CSARASGVYF.

V is TRBV11-3 and J is TRBJ2-3; 11 nucleotides agree with TRBD2. V shed 4 bases and J 2 bases; nucleotides not matched to a gene: 5. CDR1 is SGHNT, CDR2 YENEEA, per germline. This CDR3 spans 16 amino acids. The CDR3 DNA follows: TGTGCCAGCAGCTCGGGGACTAGCGGCCTCACAGATACGCAGTATTTT. Encoded protein: CASSSGTSGLTDTQYF.

The chain has TRBV19 and TRBJ1-2, with 10 bases aligning to TRBD1. The germline V gene has CDR1 LNHDA and CDR2 SQIVND (reference sequence). V gave up 3 bases and J gave up 1 base; unmatched junction bases: 11. The CDR3 contains 18 residues. The CDR3 DNA sequence: TGTGCCAGTAGTATTGATGGACAGGGGGTACTCGGTAACTATGGCTACACCTTC. Protein: CASSIDGQGVLGNYGYTF.

The rearrangement joins TRBV6-5 to TRBJ1-6; TRBD1 is a possible D gene (6 bases). Germline assignment: CDR1 MNHEY and CDR2 SVGAGI. Trimming left V 4 bases short and J 10 bases short, with 11 bases between. The CDR3 length is 13 residues. The CDR3 DNA reads as TGTGCCAGCAGTTCACAGGGAGGGTCACCCCTCCACTTT. Protein: CASSSQGGSPLHF.

V is TRBV7-2 and J is TRBJ1-1; TRBD1 aligns across 12 bases. The V gene end was trimmed by 0 bases and the J gene end by 3 bases; junction bases not matched to a gene: 11. The CDR3 has 19 residues. Germline CDR1 SGHTA, CDR2 FQGNSA. CDR3 loop: CASSLARRDRGRVYTEAFF. For the CDR3, the DNA is TGTGCCAGCAGCTTAGCCCGCCGGGACAGGGGGCGCGTGTACACTGAAGCTTTCTTT.

J is TRBJ2-1 and V is TRBV27, with TRBD2 identical over 7 bases. The CDR3 has 15 amino acids. V lost 4 bases and J lost 4; bases outside the gene matches: 7. Germline V gene lookup returns CDR1 MNHEY and CDR2 SMNVEV (reference sequence). The CDR3 protein is CASSSLLAAYNEQFF. CDR3 in DNA: TGTGCCAGCAGTTCGCTTCTAGCGGCATACAATGAGCAGTTCTTC.

The chain has TRBV12-3 or TRBV12-4 and TRBJ1-5; D gene unclear. The CDR3 has 12 amino acids. Trimming removed 6 bases at V and 1 base at J, with 4 bases between. DNA for the CDR3: TGTGCCAGCAGCCAGAGCAATCAGCCCCAGCATTTT. This sequence encodes CASSQSNQPQHF.

Here the CDR3 DNA reads TGTGCCAGCAGCTTGCAAGGGAGTACTGAAGCTTTCTTT. Its protein product is CASSLQGSTEAFF. The chain has TRBV5-4 and TRBJ1-1; no definite D call. The V gene's germline CDR1 is SGHNT and CDR2 YYREEE (reference sequence). The germline V and J ends were trimmed by 1 base and 5 bases, with 9 bases remaining between them. CDR3 size: 13 residues. The variable domain in full, completed from reference TRBV5-4 and TRBJ1-1, reads ETGVTQSPTHLIKTRGQQVTLRCSSQSGHNTVSWYQQALGQGPQFIFQYYREEENGRGNFPPRFSGLQFPNYSSELNVNALELDDSALYLCASSLQGSTEAFFGQGTRLTVV.

This clone was detected once. The rearrangement joins TRBV24-1 to TRBJ2-1, with 11 bases identical to TRBD2. This CDR3 contains 15 residues. Germline trimming cut 3 bases from V and 7 bases from J; bases unmatched to any gene: 4. CDR1 is KGHDR and CDR2 is SFDVKD in the germline V gene. The CDR3 region has the DNA TGTGCCACCAGTGATCTACTAGCGGGAGTGAATGAGCAGTTCTTC. It specifies CATSDLLAGVNEQFF.

The CDR3 DNA sequence: TGTGCCAGCTCCCTAGGCGGGAGGTTGAGCAATGAGCAGTTCTTC. Protein sequence: CASSLGGRLSNEQFF. The V and J genes are TRBV5-4 and TRBJ2-1; 8 bases fit TRBD2. The V gene's germline CDR1 is SGHNT and CDR2 YYREEE (reference sequence). CDR3 length: 15 residues. The V and J ends lost 7 bases and 6 bases, in that order; junction bases with no gene match: 12. The full variable domain, its missing parts supplied by reference TRBV5-4 and TRBJ2-1, is ETGVTQSPTHLIKTRGQQVTLRCSSQSGHNTVSWYQQALGQGPQFIFQYYREEENGRGNFPPRFSGLQFPNYSSELNVNALELDDSALYLCASSLGGRLSNEQFFGPGTRLTVL.

This chain connects TRBV6-1 to TRBJ1-1; 8 bases agree with TRBD1. J gave up 5 bases and V 1 base, and 6 bases lay outside the gene matches. Germline assignment: CDR1 MNHNS and CDR2 SASEGT. The CDR3 has 15 amino acids. The DNA of the CDR3 is TGTGCCAGCAGTGAAGTGGGACAGGCAAGAACTGAAGCTTTCTTT. It yields the protein CASSEVGQARTEAFF.

V and J are TRBV3-1 (or the pseudogene TRBV3-2) and TRBJ2-2; 9 nucleotides agree with TRBD2. The CDR3 spans 16 residues. J was trimmed by 4 bases and V by 4 bases; bases with no gene match: 7. Germline V gives CDR1 LGHDT, CDR2 YNNKEL (reference sequence). The CDR3 nucleotides are TGTGCCAGCAGCCCATGGGCTAGCGGGACCACCGGGGAGCTGTTTTTT. Its protein product is CASSPWASGTTGELFF.

The genes are TRBV5-1 and TRBJ1-1, with TRBD1 matching 7 bases. Per germline, CDR1 SGHRS and CDR2 YFSETQ. V shed 4 bases and J 7 bases; nucleotides not matched to a gene: 4. The CDR3 has 12 residues. This CDR3 is CASSQHRGEAFF. CDR3 nucleotide sequence: TGCGCCAGCAGCCAGCACAGGGGTGAAGCTTTCTTT.

This rearrangement joins TRBV5-4 to TRBJ2-1, with 13 bases matching TRBD2. The CDR3 consists of 18 residues. V shed 4 bases and J 5 bases; nucleotides not matched to a gene: 12. Germline V gives CDR1 SGHNT, CDR2 YYREEE (reference sequence). The CDR3: CASSPSPGTSGTHNEQFF. The CDR3 DNA reads as TGTGCCAGCAGCCCAAGTCCCGGGACTAGCGGGACCCACAATGAGCAGTTCTTC.

Note on this clone: The junction departs from germline at one end; a sequencing error may be responsible. The chain uses TRBV4-3 and TRBJ1-1, with 10 positions matching TRBD1. In germline, CDR1 is LGHNA, CDR2 YSLEER. This CDR3 has 14 residues. CDR3 nucleotides: TGCGCCAGCAGCCAAGATCTGACAGGGGGCTTTTCGATCTTT. Encoded protein: CASSQDLTGGFSIF.

The chain has TRBV6-6 and TRBJ1-1, with no clear D. Germline assignment: CDR1 MNHNY and CDR2 SVGAGI (reference sequence). CDR3 length: 13 residues. The germline V and J ends were trimmed by 9 bases and 1 base, with 12 bases remaining between them. CDR3 region: CARSDDWNTEAFF. CDR3 nucleotide sequence: TGTGCCAGGTCAGATGATTGGAACACTGAAGCTTTCTTT.

The V gene is TRBV7-7, the J gene TRBJ2-5; TRBD2 might be the D (6 bases). The germline V gene encodes CDR1 SSHAT and CDR2 FNYEAQ (reference sequence). V was trimmed by 7 bases and J by 2 bases, leaving 17 bases between them. The CDR3 is 15 amino acids. CDR3 in DNA: TGTGCCAGCACTGCTCTGGCGGGAAGGCAAGAGACCCAGTACTTC. Amino acids: CASTALAGRQETQYF.

The rearrangement uses TRBV15 and TRBJ2-4; maybe TRBD1 (6 bases). The V gene's germline CDR1 is LNHNV and CDR2 YYDKDF (reference sequence). The germline V and J ends were trimmed by 0 bases and 7 bases, with 19 bases remaining between them. The CDR3 length is 17 residues. The DNA for the CDR3 is TGTGCCACCAGCAGAGATCCAGGGGCGAGGGGTCTGAACATTCAGTACTTC. Translation: CATSRDPGARGLNIQYF. The whole variable domain, filled in from reference TRBV15 and TRBJ2-4, reads DAMVIQNPRYQVTQFGKPVTLSCSQTLNHNVMYWYQQKSSQAPKLLFHYYDKDFNNEADTPDNFQSRRPNTSFCFLDIRSPGLGDTAMYLCATSRDPGARGLNIQYFGAGTRLSVL.

The chain has TRBV28 and TRBJ1-2; no firm D call. This CDR3 spans 11 amino acids. V gave up 2 bases and J gave up 6 bases, with 4 bases separating them. The germline V gene encodes CDR1 MDHEN and CDR2 SYDVKM. CDR3 amino acids: CASSLKHGYTF. DNA of the CDR3: TGTGCCAGCAGTTTAAAGCATGGCTACACCTTC.

The chain recombines TRBV7-2 with TRBJ2-2; 12 bases agree with TRBD2. V dropped 4 bases and J dropped 3; count of bases not matched to a gene: 3. This CDR3 region has 16 residues. Germline V CDR1 and CDR2: SGHTA, FQGNSA. The CDR3 DNA reads TGTGCCAGCAGCTCAAGACTAGCGGGGGACACCGGGGAGCTGTTTTTT. Translated, it gives CASSSRLAGDTGELFF.

This clone is a singleton in its sample. The chain couples TRBV5-1 to TRBJ2-5; weak D call: TRBD1 (6 bases). V lost 2 bases and J 3 bases, leaving 14 bases between the germline ends. Looked up from germline, CDR1 is SGHRS and CDR2 is YFSETQ. CDR3 length: 15 residues. The CDR3: CASSLSGHVKETQYF. The CDR3 DNA reads TGCGCCAGCAGCTTATCGGGACATGTTAAAGAGACCCAGTACTTC.

This chain uses TRBV27 with TRBJ2-1; D is uncertain. CDR1 MNHEY and CDR2 SMNVEV come from the germline V gene (reference sequence). CDR3 size: 12 residues. V was trimmed by 5 bases and J by 9 bases, leaving 11 bases between them. The CDR3 nucleotides are TGTGCCAGCAGTCCACCCTTCGGTGAGCAGTTCTTC. Its translation is CASSPPFGEQFF.

The chain employs TRBV6-2 or TRBV6-3 and TRBJ2-1, with a tentative D call TRBD2 (7 bases). Germline V gene data show CDR1 as MNHEY and CDR2 as SVGEGT. This CDR3 has 18 residues. Trimming took 2 bases from V and 0 from J, leaving 17 bases between them. CDR3 loop: CASSYPHGGGSSYNEQFF. The DNA of the CDR3 is TGTGCCAGCAGTTACCCCCATGGGGGCGGGAGCTCCTACAATGAGCAGTTCTTC.

This chain joins TRBV19 and TRBJ2-2; perhaps TRBD1 as D (6 bases). V was trimmed by 3 bases and J by 4 bases, leaving 15 bases between them. Per germline, CDR1 LNHDA and CDR2 SQIVND (reference sequence). This CDR3 comprises 16 residues. The CDR3 coding sequence is TGTGCCAGTAGTATTACACGACAGGTCGGCACCGGGGAGCTGTTTTTT. Protein product: CASSITRQVGTGELFF.